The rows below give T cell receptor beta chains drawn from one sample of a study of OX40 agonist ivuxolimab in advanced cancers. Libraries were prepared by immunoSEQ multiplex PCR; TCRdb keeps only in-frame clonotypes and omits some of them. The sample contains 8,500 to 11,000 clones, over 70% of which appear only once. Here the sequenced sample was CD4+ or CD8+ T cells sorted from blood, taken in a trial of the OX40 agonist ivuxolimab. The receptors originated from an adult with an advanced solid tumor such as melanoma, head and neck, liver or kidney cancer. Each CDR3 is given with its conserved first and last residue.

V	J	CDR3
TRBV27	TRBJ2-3	CASRPGDTDTQYF
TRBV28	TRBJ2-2	CASNLGGELFF
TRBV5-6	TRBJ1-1	CASSQIQAHTEAFF
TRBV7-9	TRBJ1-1	CASSSGVTEAFF
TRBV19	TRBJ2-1	CASSMAGYNEQFF
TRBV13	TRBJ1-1	CASSLPEPGGAFF
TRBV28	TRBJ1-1	CASSFHGSGTEAFF
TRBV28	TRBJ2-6	CASSLPARITDSGANVLTF
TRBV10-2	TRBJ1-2	CASSDFGTGGAYGYTF
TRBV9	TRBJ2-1	CASSVEQGRNEQFF
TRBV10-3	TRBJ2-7	CAIRPSTGSSYEQYF
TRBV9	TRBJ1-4	CASRRTDNEKLFF
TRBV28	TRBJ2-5	CASSLWTGTYQETQYF
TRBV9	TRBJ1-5	CASSPDGQHHQPQHF
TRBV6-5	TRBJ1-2	CASSLGVNYGYTF
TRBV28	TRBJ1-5	CASSFGTEGPQHF
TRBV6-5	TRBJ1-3	CASSPDGNTIYF
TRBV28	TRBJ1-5	CASSFFRGHQPQHF
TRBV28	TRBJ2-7	CASSLRTQGGEQYF
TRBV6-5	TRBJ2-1	CASSYGAGARNEQFF
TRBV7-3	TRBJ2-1	CASSLWASGRGAYNEQFF
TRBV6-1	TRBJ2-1	CASSGGGTANEQFF
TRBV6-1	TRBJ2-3	CASSDLAGEEDTQYF
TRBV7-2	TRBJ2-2	CASSLESAATGELFF
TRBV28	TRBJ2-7	CASSPHTAPYEQYF
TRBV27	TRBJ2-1	CASSPGTTQVDEQFF
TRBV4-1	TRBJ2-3	CASSQVGTDTQYF
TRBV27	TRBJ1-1	CASSFYRNAEAFF
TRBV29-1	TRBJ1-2	CSVEGGATGYTF
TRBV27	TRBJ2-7	CASSSGTYYEQYF
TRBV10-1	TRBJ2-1	CASSPTSGSLGEQFF
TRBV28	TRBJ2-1	CASRGTSGAPGEQFF
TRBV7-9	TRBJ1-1	CASNSQANTEAFF
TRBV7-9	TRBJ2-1	CASSSTSPGNNEQFF
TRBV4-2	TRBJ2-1	CASSQVNEQFF
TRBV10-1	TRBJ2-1	CASSVNVDLGEQFF
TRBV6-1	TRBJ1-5	CASAGPNQPQHF
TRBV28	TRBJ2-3	CASRQGAGTDTQYF
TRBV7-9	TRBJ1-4	CASSPWDGTNEKLFF
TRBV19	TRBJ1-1	CASSISGTGATEAFF
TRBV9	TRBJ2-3	CASSDPPGTDTQYF
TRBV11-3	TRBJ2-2	CASSFRTNTGELFF
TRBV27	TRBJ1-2	CASSWDRRTHTF
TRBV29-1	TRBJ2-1	CSVRLSAGGPMDEQFF
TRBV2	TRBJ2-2	CASSEFASGADTGELFF
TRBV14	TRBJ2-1	CASSKDRGNEQFF
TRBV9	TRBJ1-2	CASRGGGYGYTF
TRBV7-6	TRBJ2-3	CASSLVAGAPDTQYF
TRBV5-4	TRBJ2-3	CASSLVDQRNRQYF
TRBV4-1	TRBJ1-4	CASSQEGEGGEKLFF
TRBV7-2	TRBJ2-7	CASSLKRERLTYEQYF
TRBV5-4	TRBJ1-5	CASSDGWSNQPQHF